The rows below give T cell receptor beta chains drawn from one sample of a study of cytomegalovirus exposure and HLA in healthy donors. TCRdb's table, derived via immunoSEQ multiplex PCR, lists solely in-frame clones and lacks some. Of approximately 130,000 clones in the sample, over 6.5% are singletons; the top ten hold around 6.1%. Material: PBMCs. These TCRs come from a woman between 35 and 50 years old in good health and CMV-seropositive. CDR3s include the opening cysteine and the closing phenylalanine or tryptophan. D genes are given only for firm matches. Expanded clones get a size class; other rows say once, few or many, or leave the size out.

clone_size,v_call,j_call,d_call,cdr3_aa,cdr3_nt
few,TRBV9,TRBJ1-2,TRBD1,CASSVVPGTGDSLGYTF,TGTGCCAGCAGCGTAGTCCCCGGGACAGGAGATTCCCTTGGCTACACCTTC
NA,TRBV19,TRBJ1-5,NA,CASSIGRKLYSNQPQHF,TGTGCCAGTAGTATAGGGAGGAAATTATATAGCAATCAGCCCCAGCATTTT
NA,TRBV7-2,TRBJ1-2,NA,CASSLAPPGSYGYTF,TGTGCCAGCAGCTTAGCGCCCCCAGGAAGCTATGGCTACACCTTC
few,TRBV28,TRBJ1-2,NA,CASSLVDRERYGYTF,TGTGCCAGCAGTTTGGTGGACAGAGAACGCTATGGCTACACCTTC
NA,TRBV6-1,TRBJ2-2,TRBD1,CASSQGQGGGTGELFF,TGTGCCAGCAGTCAAGGACAGGGGGGGGGCACCGGGGAGCTGTTTTTT
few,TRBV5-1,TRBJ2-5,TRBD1,CASSWDSQETQYF,TGCGCCAGCAGCTGGGACAGCCAAGAGACCCAGTACTTC
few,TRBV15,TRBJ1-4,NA,CATSRESGPYEKLFF,TGTGCCACCAGCAGAGAAAGCGGGCCTTATGAAAAACTGTTTTTT
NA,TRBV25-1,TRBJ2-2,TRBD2,CASSETSGGFTGELFF,TGTGCCAGCAGTGAGACTAGCGGGGGTTTCACCGGGGAGCTGTTTTTT
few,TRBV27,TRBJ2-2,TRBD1,CASRRDRGFPSNTGELFF,TGTGCCAGCAGACGGGACAGGGGGTTCCCTTCGAACACCGGGGAGCTGTTTTTT
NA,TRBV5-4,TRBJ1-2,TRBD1,CASSREAGQGGGYTF,TGTGCCAGCAGCCGCGAGGCGGGACAGGGAGGTGGCTACACCTTC
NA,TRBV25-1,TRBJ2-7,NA,CASSASSHYEQYF,TGTGCCAGCAGTGCCTCGAGTCACTACGAGCAGTACTTC
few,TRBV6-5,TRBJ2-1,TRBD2,CASSYGRGRVHEQFF,TGTGCCAGCAGTTACGGCCGGGGGAGGGTCCATGAGCAGTTCTTC
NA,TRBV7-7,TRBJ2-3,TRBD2,CASSLSGGSTDTQYF,TGTGCCAGCAGCCTTAGCGGGGGGAGCACAGATACGCAGTATTTT
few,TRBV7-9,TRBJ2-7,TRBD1,CASSIPRQGATFSYEQYF,TGTGCCAGCAGCATCCCCAGACAGGGGGCGACCTTCTCCTACGAGCAGTACTTC
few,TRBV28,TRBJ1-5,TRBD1,CASTPTGDNQPQHF,TGTGCCAGCACCCCGACAGGGGACAATCAGCCCCAGCATTTT
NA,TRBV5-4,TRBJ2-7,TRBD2,CASSSGLAGSPREQYF,TGTGCCAGCAGCTCAGGACTAGCGGGGTCCCCTAGGGAGCAGTACTTC
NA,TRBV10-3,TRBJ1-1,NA,CAISGTTEAFF,TGTGCCATCAGTGGAACAACTGAAGCTTTCTTT
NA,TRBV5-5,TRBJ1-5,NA,CASSLYGENQPQHF,TGTGCCAGCAGCTTGTACGGGGAAAATCAGCCCCAGCATTTT
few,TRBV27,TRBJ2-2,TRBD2,CASSIPYRGGTGELFF,TGTGCCAGCAGTATCCCATATCGGGGGGGGACCGGGGAGCTGTTTTTT
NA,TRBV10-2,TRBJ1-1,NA,CASSVREANTEAFF,TGCGCCAGCAGTGTAAGAGAAGCGAACACTGAAGCTTTCTTT
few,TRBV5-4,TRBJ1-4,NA,CASSPTADINEKLFF,TGTGCCAGCAGTCCAACCGCGGACATAAATGAAAAACTGTTTTTT
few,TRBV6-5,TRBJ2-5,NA,CASSPGEETQYF,TGTGCCAGCAGCCCGGGGGAAGAGACCCAGTACTTC
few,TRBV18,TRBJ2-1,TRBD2,CASSQEIAGGNNEQFF,TGTGCCAGCTCACAGGAAATAGCGGGGGGGAACAATGAGCAGTTCTTC
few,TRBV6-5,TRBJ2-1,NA,CASSEGYSEQFF,TGTGCCAGCAGTGAAGGTTACAGCGAGCAGTTCTTC
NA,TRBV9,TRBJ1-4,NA,CASSVETAPNEKLFF,TGTGCCAGCAGCGTAGAGACAGCCCCTAATGAAAAACTGTTTTTT
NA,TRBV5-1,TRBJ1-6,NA,CASSFGLDNSPLHF,TGCGCCAGCAGCTTCGGACTGGATAATTCACCCCTCCACTTT
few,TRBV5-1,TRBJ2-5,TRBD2,CASSKLAGGEETQYF,TGCGCCAGCAGCAAACTAGCGGGGGGAGAGGAGACCCAGTACTTC
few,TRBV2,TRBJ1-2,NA,CASSLDSYGYTF,TGTGCCAGCAGTCTTGACAGCTATGGCTACACCTTC
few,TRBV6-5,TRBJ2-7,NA,CASSFGGNGQYF,TGTGCCAGCAGTTTTGGGGGGAACGGGCAGTACTTC
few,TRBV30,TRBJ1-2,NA,CAWSVQTGYGYTF,TGTGCCTGGAGTGTACAGACAGGCTATGGCTACACCTTC
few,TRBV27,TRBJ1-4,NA,CASSPPGGLAGEKLFF,TGTGCCAGCAGTCCTCCGGGGGGGCTAGCGGGTGAAAAACTGTTTTTT
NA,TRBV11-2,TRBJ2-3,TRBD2,CASSQTSGGTDTQYF,TGTGCCAGCAGCCAAACTAGCGGGGGGACAGATACGCAGTATTTT
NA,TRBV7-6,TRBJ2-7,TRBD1,CASSSRDRVYEQYF,TGTGCCAGCAGCTCCCGGGACAGGGTTTACGAGCAGTACTTC
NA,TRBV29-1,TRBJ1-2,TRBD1,CSVPGTGNYGYTF,TGCAGCGTCCCCGGGACAGGCAACTATGGCTACACCTTC
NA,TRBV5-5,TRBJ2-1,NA,CASSSLASSYNEQFF,TGTGCCAGCAGCAGCCTAGCGAGCTCCTACAATGAGCAGTTCTTC
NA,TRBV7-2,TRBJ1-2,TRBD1,CASSVGPTGGGVYGYTF,TGTGCCAGCAGCGTGGGCCCAACAGGGGGAGGCGTCTATGGCTACACCTTC
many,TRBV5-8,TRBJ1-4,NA,CASSPDPGGTLSRIYEKLFF,TGTGCCAGCAGCCCCGATCCCGGAGGGACGTTGAGTAGGATATATGAAAAACTGTTTTTT
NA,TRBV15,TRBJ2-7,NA,CATSRLSEGYEQYF,TGTGCCACCAGCAGACTTAGCGAAGGATACGAGCAGTACTTC
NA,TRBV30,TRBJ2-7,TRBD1,CAWSVVGQPTYEQYF,TGTGCCTGGAGTGTTGTGGGACAGCCCACCTACGAGCAGTACTTC
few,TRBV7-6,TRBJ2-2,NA,CASSYQRAANTGELFF,TGTGCCAGCAGCTACCAGAGGGCCGCGAACACCGGGGAGCTGTTTTTT
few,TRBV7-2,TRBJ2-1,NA,CASSRGAIYNEQFF,TGTGCCAGCAGCCGGGGGGCTATCTACAATGAGCAGTTCTTC
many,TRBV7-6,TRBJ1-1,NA,CASSPSGLNTEAFF,TGTGCCAGCAGCCCCTCGGGTCTGAACACTGAAGCTTTCTTT
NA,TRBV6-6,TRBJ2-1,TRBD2,CASSASGSYNEQFF,TGTGCCAGCAGCGCTAGCGGATCCTACAATGAGCAGTTCTTC
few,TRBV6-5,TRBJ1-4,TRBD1,CASKGQEEKLFF,TGTGCCAGCAAGGGACAGGAGGAGAAACTGTTTTTT
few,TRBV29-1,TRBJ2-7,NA,CSVEDSRGGYEQYF,TGCAGCGTTGAAGATTCCAGGGGAGGGTACGAGCAGTACTTC
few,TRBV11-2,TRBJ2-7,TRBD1,CASSFPGTGVEQYF,TGTGCCAGCAGCTTCCCCGGGACAGGGGTCGAGCAGTACTTC
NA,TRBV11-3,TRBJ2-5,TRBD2,CASSLGLAGAQETQYF,TGTGCCAGCAGCTTAGGACTAGCGGGGGCCCAAGAGACCCAGTACTTC
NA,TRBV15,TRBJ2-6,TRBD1,CATKRTGAGSGANVLTF,TGTGCCACCAAACGGACAGGGGCAGGCTCTGGGGCCAACGTCCTGACTTTC
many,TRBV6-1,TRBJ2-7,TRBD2,CASSEDSGGMNEQYF,TGTGCCAGCAGTGAAGATAGCGGGGGGATGAACGAGCAGTACTTC
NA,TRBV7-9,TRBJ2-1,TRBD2,CASSLVGGGAYNEQFF,TGTGCCAGCAGCTTAGTTGGGGGGGGTGCCTACAATGAGCAGTTCTTC
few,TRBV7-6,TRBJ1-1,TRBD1,CASSLGQGGMNTEAFF,TGTGCCAGCAGCTTGGGACAGGGAGGAATGAACACTGAAGCTTTCTTT
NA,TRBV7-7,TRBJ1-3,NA,CASSSRVGNTIYF,TGTGCCAGCAGCTCCCGCGTTGGAAACACCATATATTTT
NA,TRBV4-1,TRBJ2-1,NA,CASSQSAPEGEQFF,TGCGCCAGCAGCCAATCGGCCCCGGAGGGTGAGCAGTTCTTC